Below are 27 T cell receptor beta chains sequenced from a single sample in a study of blood T cell repertoires in COVID-19. Assay: immunoSEQ multiplex PCR; the TCRdb copy retains only in-frame clones and omits some. The profile shows tens of thousands of clones, more than 75% of them singletons. The sample taken for sequencing was peripheral blood. Source of these receptors: a man aged 65-85 years with acute or convalescent COVID-19.

The J gene is TRBJ2-3, the V gene TRBV5-1, with D perhaps matching TRBD1 (6 bases). V gave up 0 bases and J gave up 4 bases, with 6 bases separating them. The V gene's germline CDR1 is SGHRS and CDR2 YFSETQ. The CDR3 contains 13 residues. The DNA for the CDR3 is TGCGCCAGCAGCTTGGCAGGGGCAGATACGCAGTATTTT. Amino acids: CASSLAGADTQYF.

The chain employs TRBV15 and TRBJ2-5, with 7 bases aligning to TRBD2. The ends lost 1 base at V and 2 bases at J; junction bases unmatched: 7. CDR1 and CDR2 (germline): LNHNV, YYDKDF (reference sequence). CDR3 length: 16 amino acids. The CDR3 bases are TGTGCCACCAGCAGAGCCGGGGGGTCGAGTCAAGAGACCCAGTACTTC. Its protein is CATSRAGGSSQETQYF.

This clone was detected only a few times. The chain uses TRBV6-5 and TRBJ2-1; possibly TRBD2 for D (5 bases). The CDR3 consists of 16 residues. Germline-derived CDR1 and CDR2 are MNHEY and SVGAGI. V was shortened by 0 bases and J by 5 bases, with 14 bases between the two germline ends. CDR3 in DNA: TGTGCCAGCAGTTACTCGCGGCGGGCTGGGAACAATGAGCAGTTCTTC. Translation gives CASSYSRRAGNNEQFF.

This clone was detected only a few times. The chain links TRBV24-1 to TRBJ1-4, with 10 bases fitting TRBD1. The ends lost 2 bases at V and 8 bases at J; junction bases unmatched: 10. The CDR3 length is 17 residues. Per the germline V gene, CDR1 is KGHDR and CDR2 is SFDVKD. The CDR3 is CATSDSAPGQGKEKLFF. The CDR3 bases are TGTGCCACCAGTGATTCGGCCCCGGGACAGGGGAAGGAAAAACTGTTTTTT.

This clone occurred a few times. The chain employs TRBV11-2 and TRBJ1-2, with TRBD1 matching 7 bases. CDR1 SGHAT and CDR2 FQNNGV come from the germline V gene. The junction had 10 bases not matched to a gene; V was cut back by 5 bases and J by 4 bases. The CDR3 spans 15 residues. The CDR3 protein is CASSSGQAALYGYTF. Written as DNA, the CDR3 is TGTGCCAGCAGCAGTGGACAGGCCGCTCTCTATGGCTACACCTTC.

The rearrangement links TRBV4-1 to TRBJ1-6, with D uncertain. Trimming took 0 bases from V and 8 from J, leaving 11 bases between them. Germline lookup yields CDR1 MGHRA and CDR2 YSYEKL. CDR3 length: 15 amino acids. The CDR3 reads CASSQEVGSHSPLHF. CDR3 nucleotide sequence: TGCGCCAGCAGCCAAGAGGTCGGTAGCCATTCACCCCTCCACTTT.

The chain recombines TRBV4-1 with TRBJ1-3; 9 bases are a match to TRBD1. CDR3 length: 17 residues. Per germline, CDR1 MGHRA and CDR2 YSYEKL. Trimming removed 0 bases from V and 3 bases from J; junction bases left unmatched: 6. The CDR3 DNA sequence: TGCGCCAGCAGCCAAGAACTCGACAGGGGGTATGGAAACACCATATATTTT. It translates to CASSQELDRGYGNTIYF.

The chain combines TRBV7-8 with TRBJ2-7; 8 bases are a match to TRBD2. Germline CDR1 reads SGHVS; CDR2 reads FQNEAQ. CDR3 length: 15 amino acids. V dropped 6 bases and J dropped 3; count of bases not matched to a gene: 10. Here the CDR3 reads CASSVAGGSGYEQYF. DNA of the CDR3: TGTGCCAGCAGTGTGGCGGGGGGCAGTGGCTACGAGCAGTACTTC.

This chain connects TRBV9 to TRBJ2-3, with D perhaps TRBD2 (6 bases). The V gene's germline CDR1 is SGDLS and CDR2 YYNGEE. The CDR3 has 16 amino acids. V was shortened by 0 bases and J by 3 bases, with 14 bases between the two germline ends. The CDR3 DNA follows: TGTGCCAGCAGCGTAGGCGGAGGGTTGGGAACAGATACGCAGTATTTT. Amino acid sequence: CASSVGGGLGTDTQYF.

Details on this clone: At one boundary the junction diverges from the germline segment, which might be a read error. V usage is TRBV7-2 and J usage is TRBJ1-2, with TRBD1 matching 9 bases. Germline values: CDR1 SGHTA, CDR2 FQGNSA. This CDR3 spans 12 amino acids. The CDR3 nucleotides are TGCCGGGTGGGACAGGGAGACTATGGCTACACCTTC. This encodes CRVGQGDYGYTF.

V usage is TRBV7-9 and J usage is TRBJ2-1, with 9 positions matching TRBD1. Germline V lookup: CDR1 SEHNR, CDR2 FQNEAQ (reference sequence). Trimming removed 3 bases from V and 8 bases from J; junction bases left unmatched: 11. There are 16 residues in the CDR3. CDR3 region: CASSFFEGTGNHEQFF. Written as DNA, the CDR3 is TGTGCCAGCAGCTTCTTTGAGGGGACAGGGAACCATGAGCAGTTCTTC.

This clone was observed a handful of times. The CDR3 sequence is CASRGLGEQYV. CDR3 sequence (DNA): TGTGCCAGCAGGGGACTCGGCGAGCAGTACGTC. The V gene is TRBV27, the J gene TRBJ2-7; D possibly corresponds to TRBD2 (6 bases). The V gene lost 6 bases and the J gene lost 6 bases, with 9 bases spanning the gap. CDR1 is MNHEY, CDR2 SMNVEV, per germline (reference sequence). The CDR3 length is 11 residues.

This clone was seen only once. J is TRBJ2-1 and V is TRBV6-4, with 10 bases aligning to TRBD2. Germline V gene sequence: CDR1 MRHNA, CDR2 SNTAGT. With V trimmed by 5 bases and J by 8 bases, 15 bases remained unmatched. The CDR3 loop spans 17 amino acids. The CDR3 DNA follows: TGTGCCAGCAGTACCCTTATTACTAGCGGGAAAGTTTATGAGCAGTTCTTC. It yields the protein CASSTLITSGKVYEQFF.

The V and J genes are TRBV12-5 and TRBJ2-2; 11 nucleotides match TRBD1. This CDR3 is 16 amino acids long. CDR1 LGHNT and CDR2 FRNRAP come from the germline V gene. The trim removed 4 bases at V and 4 bases at J, leaving 5 bases unmatched. CDR3 coding DNA: TGTGCTAGTGGTTCAGGACAGGGGGCGGGCACCGGGGAGCTGTTTTTT. This gives the protein CASGSGQGAGTGELFF. The full variable domain, its missing parts supplied by reference TRBV12-5 and TRBJ2-2, is DARVTQTPRHKVTEMGQEVTMRCQPILGHNTVFWYRQTMMQGLELLAYFRNRAPLDDSGMPKDRFSAEMPDATLATLKIQPSEPRDSAVYFCASGSGQGAGTGELFFGEGSRLTVL.

This chain uses TRBV5-6 with TRBJ1-6; a weak D match, TRBD1 (5 bases). The CDR3 totals 17 residues. The V gene lost 0 bases and the J gene lost 0 bases, with 10 bases spanning the gap. Germline CDR1 and CDR2: SGHDT and YYEEEE. The CDR3, as DNA: TGTGCCAGCAGCTTGGAGGGGATAGGCTCCTATAATTCACCCCTCCACTTT. Its protein is CASSLEGIGSYNSPLHF.

This chain uses TRBV24-1 with TRBJ2-2; TRBD1 might be the D (8 bases). This CDR3 comprises 16 residues. Germline assignment: CDR1 KGHDR and CDR2 SFDVKD. V was clipped by 2 bases and J by 5 bases, with 14 bases between them. CDR3 protein: CATSDSGQGGTGELFF. The CDR3, as DNA: TGTGCCACCAGTGATTCCGGACAGGGAGGGACCGGGGAGCTGTTTTTT.

This clone was detected a few times. The rearrangement uses TRBV5-1 and TRBJ2-3; possible D gene TRBD2, 6 bases. This CDR3 region has 12 residues. The V end lost 4 bases, the J end lost 5 bases, and 8 bases lay between the germline ends. From germline, CDR1 is SGHRS and CDR2 YFSETQ. CDR3 in amino acids: CASSPGGDTQYF. The CDR3, as DNA: TGCGCCAGCAGCCCCGGGGGAGATACGCAGTATTTT.

The chain joins TRBV10-2 to TRBJ1-2; maybe TRBD1 (5 bases). Germline lookup yields CDR1 WSHSY and CDR2 SAAADI. CDR3 size: 15 residues. V lost 2 bases and J lost 7, with 17 bases in between. CDR3 sequence: CASSEAGFADGGYTF. In DNA form, the CDR3 reads TGCGCCAGCAGTGAGGCAGGGTTCGCTGATGGTGGCTACACCTTC.

The chain recombines TRBV7-6 with TRBJ2-3, with a possible D match to TRBD2 (5 bases). CDR1 is SGHVS, CDR2 FNYEAQ, per germline. The germline V and J ends were trimmed by 5 bases and 10 bases, with 16 bases remaining between them. CDR3 length equals 13 residues. The CDR3 region is CASSPQPQRAQYF. For the CDR3, the DNA is TGTGCCAGCAGCCCGCAGCCTCAGAGGGCGCAGTATTTT.

The gene calls are TRBV28 and TRBJ1-2; 8 positions match TRBD1. From germline, CDR1 is MDHEN and CDR2 SYDVKM. This CDR3 is 16 amino acids long. The junction had 5 bases not matched to a gene; V was cut back by 0 bases and J by 2 bases. CDR3 nucleotides: TGTGCCAGCAGTTTATGGGCAGGGGGCCCCAACTATGGCTACACCTTC. Protein: CASSLWAGGPNYGYTF.

The chain is built from TRBV5-1 and TRBJ1-1, with a possible D match to TRBD1 (6 bases). Germline CDR1 reads SGHRS; CDR2 reads YFSETQ. Trimming removed 2 bases at V and 0 bases at J, with 8 bases between. This CDR3 contains 14 residues. The CDR3, as DNA: TGCGCCAGCAGCTTCAGGGGTATGAACACTGAAGCTTTCTTT. Protein sequence: CASSFRGMNTEAFF.

CDR3 bases: TGTGCCTGGGAAATGGACAGGGGCGCCTACAATGAGCAGTTCTTC. The encoded protein is CAWEMDRGAYNEQFF. The rearrangement uses TRBV30 and TRBJ2-1, with TRBD1 matching over 9 bases. CDR3 size: 15 residues. Germline V gene data show CDR1 as GTSNPN and CDR2 as SVGIG (reference sequence). The junction had 7 bases not matched to a gene; V was cut back by 5 bases and J by 2 bases.

The V and J genes are TRBV7-3 and TRBJ2-3; D may be TRBD1 (5 bases). Germline-derived CDR1 and CDR2 are SGHTA and FQGTGA. V lost 5 bases and J 6 bases, leaving 12 bases between the germline ends. The length of the CDR3 is 13 residues. The CDR3 DNA follows: TGTGCCAGCAGCCTAGGGTCAGGGGATACGCAGTATTTT. Its protein is CASSLGSGDTQYF.

This clone was found a few times. The J gene is TRBJ1-2, the V gene TRBV28, with TRBD1 matching 7 bases. The CDR3 is 14 residues long. After removal of 6 bases from V and 0 bases from J, the junction contained 4 bases not matched to a gene. Germline V gene sequence: CDR1 MDHEN, CDR2 SYDVKM. The CDR3 here is CASSSGTANYGYTF. CDR3 nucleotide sequence: TGTGCCAGCAGCTCCGGGACAGCTAACTATGGCTACACCTTC.

V and J are TRBV11-2 and TRBJ1-1; D may be TRBD1 (6 bases). Deletions cut 5 bases from V and 3 bases from J, with 16 bases between. This CDR3 has 15 amino acids. Germline lookup yields CDR1 SGHAT and CDR2 FQNNGV. In DNA form, the CDR3 reads TGTGCCAGCAGCCGAGGGGGTCAGGGTGACACTGAAGCTTTCTTT. This translates into CASSRGGQGDTEAFF.

This chain connects TRBV6-5 to TRBJ2-2, with unresolved D. Trimming shortened V by 5 bases and J by 5 bases, and 6 bases separated the two germline ends. This CDR3 spans 12 amino acids. Germline-derived CDR1 and CDR2 are MNHEY and SVGAGI. CDR3 in amino acids: CASSQNTGELFF. CDR3 in DNA: TGTGCCAGCAGTCAAAATACCGGGGAGCTGTTTTTT.

This sequence joins TRBV7-6 and TRBJ1-1; tentative D call: TRBD1 (6 bases). The CDR3 consists of 15 residues. Trimming cost V 1 base and J 4 bases, with 13 bases left between them. CDR1 is SGHVS and CDR2 is FNYEAQ in the germline V gene. Here the CDR3 reads CASSLGPEGGTEAFF. As DNA, the CDR3 is TGTGCCAGCAGCTTAGGACCGGAAGGGGGCACTGAAGCTTTCTTT.